This T cell receptor beta chain was recorded in a study of CD8+ T cells in alopecia areata. The ends were cut back, 0 bases at V and 5 bases at J, with 11 bases in the middle. This CDR3 comprises 14 residues. CDR1 and CDR2 from the germline V gene are SGHDT and YYEEEE. The study's findings and limits: One nonresponder leaves baseline CD8+ expansion's link to response uncertain. In scalp and blood during tofacitinib, many expanded lesional clones persisted.

Treatment meaning: oral pan-JAK inhibitor, 5-10 mg twice daily. Researchers took lesional scalp punch biopsies and peripheral blood from people who were alopecia areata patients. PBMCs served as the source from which CD4+ and CD8+ T cells were sorted. After isolation, RNA underwent reverse transcription to generate cDNA as the sequencing template. Clones were sequenced by immunoSEQ multiplex PCR, and TCRdb holds only the in-frame ones, with some missing. The sample carries about 100,000 clones, less than 90% recorded once. Concerning this clone: Its antigen remains unidentified.

The source was CD8+ T cells sorted from blood, collected at week 24, from a patient treated with tofacitinib. This TCR was recovered from a human donor with alopecia areata. The genes are TRBV5-6 and TRBJ2-5; D perhaps matches TRBD1 (6 bases). CDR3 nucleotide sequence: TGTGCCAGCAGCTTGGAGGTGGGGGCGGAGACCCAGTACTTC. Encoded protein: CASSLEVGAETQYF.